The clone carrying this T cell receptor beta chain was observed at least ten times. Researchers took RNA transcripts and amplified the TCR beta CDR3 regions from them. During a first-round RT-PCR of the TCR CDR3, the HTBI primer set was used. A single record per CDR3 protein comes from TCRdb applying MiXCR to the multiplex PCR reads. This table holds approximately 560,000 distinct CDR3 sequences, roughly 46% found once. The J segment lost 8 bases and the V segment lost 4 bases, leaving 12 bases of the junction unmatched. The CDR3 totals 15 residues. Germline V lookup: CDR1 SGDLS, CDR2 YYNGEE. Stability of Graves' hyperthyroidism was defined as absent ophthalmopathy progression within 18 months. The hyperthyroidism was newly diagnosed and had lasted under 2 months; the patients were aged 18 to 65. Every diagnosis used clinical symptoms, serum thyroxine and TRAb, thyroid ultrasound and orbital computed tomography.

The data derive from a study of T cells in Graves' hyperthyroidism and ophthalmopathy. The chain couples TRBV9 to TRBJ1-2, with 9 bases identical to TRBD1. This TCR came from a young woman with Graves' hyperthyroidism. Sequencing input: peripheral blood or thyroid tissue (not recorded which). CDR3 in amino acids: CASSPTKQGAKGYTF. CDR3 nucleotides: TGTGCCAGCAGCCCTACCAAACAGGGGGCCAAGGGCTACACCTTC.